Ten or more counts support the clone carrying this TCR beta chain. Using its own MiXCR run on the 5' RACE reads, TCRdb lists one record per CDR3 protein. Seen here are about 40,000 distinct CDR3 sequences, 22% observed once, and the top ten hold over 3.5%. Treg sorting used a CD4+CD25+CD127-/low gate. The CDR3 has 11 residues. Trimming removed 6 bases from V and 2 bases from J, with 5 bases in between. Germline values: CDR1 MNHEY, CDR2 SVGEGT. Sequenced sample: Tregs sorted from blood. The rearrangement uses TRBV6-2 or TRBV6-3 and TRBJ2-7; D is ambiguous. The receptor was derived from a female donor with breast cancer. The CDR3 nucleotides are TGTGCCAGCAGCTCTGCCTACGAGCAGTACTTC. It yields the protein CASSSAYEQYF.